These 14 T cell receptor beta chains originate from one sample sequenced in a study of OX40 agonist ivuxolimab in advanced cancers. Profiling relied on immunoSEQ multiplex PCR, and the TCRdb table lists in-frame clones only, not all of them. The table has 70,000 or so clones, approximately 90% seen once. This material consisted of CD4+ or CD8+ T cells sorted from blood, taken in a trial of the OX40 agonist ivuxolimab. These receptors all stem from an adult with an advanced solid tumor such as melanoma, head and neck, liver or kidney cancer.

The chain is built from TRBV5-1 and TRBJ2-4; perhaps TRBD2 as D (7 bases). CDR3 length equals 16 residues. The V end was cut by 4 bases, the J end by 0 bases, with 14 bases between. Germline V gene data show CDR1 as SGHRS and CDR2 as YFSETQ. The CDR3 DNA reads TGCGCCAGCAGCGGGGGGGCACTTCTAGCCAAAAACATTCAGTACTTC. Translating it yields CASSGGALLAKNIQYF.

The chain is built from TRBV2 and TRBJ2-2, with a weak D call TRBD2 (5 bases). V dropped 5 bases and J dropped 2 bases, with 9 bases sitting between them. The V gene's germline CDR1 is SNHLY and CDR2 FYNNEI. The CDR3 length is 14 residues. CDR3 region: CASSPGTNTGELFF. The CDR3 nucleotides read TGTGCCAGCAGTCCGGGAACTAACACCGGGGAGCTGTTTTTT.

This chain links TRBV2 with TRBJ1-5, with a weak D call TRBD1 (5 bases). The CDR3 is made up of 15 amino acids. Germline CDR1 is SNHLY and CDR2 is FYNNEI. Deletions cut 1 base from V and 2 bases from J, with 9 bases between. CDR3 nucleotides: TGTGCCAGCAGTGAAGGACAGCCGGGCAATCAGCCCCAGCATTTT. Amino acid sequence: CASSEGQPGNQPQHF.

The chain has TRBV5-1 and TRBJ1-6; D gene uncertain. The CDR3 is 14 residues long. The V and J ends lost 2 bases and 8 bases respectively, with 11 bases between them. The germline V gene has CDR1 SGHRS and CDR2 YFSETQ. The CDR3, as DNA: TGCGCCAGCAGCTTAGGCGAGACCCATTCACCCCTCCACTTT. This sequence encodes CASSLGETHSPLHF.

The chain joins TRBV7-9 to TRBJ2-4, with D perhaps given as TRBD1 or TRBD2 (5 bases each). There are 18 residues in the CDR3. Deletions cut 0 bases from V and 2 bases from J, with 17 bases between. Germline values: CDR1 SEHNR, CDR2 FQNEAQ (reference sequence). The CDR3 region has the DNA TGTGCCAGCAGCTTAGCCGGGATTTTGGGGCCCACCAAAAACATTCAGTACTTC. This sequence encodes CASSLAGILGPTKNIQYF.

The chain carries TRBV11-3 and TRBJ2-7, with D uncertain. Looked up from germline, CDR1 is SGHNT and CDR2 is YENEEA. Trimming stripped 0 bases from V and 8 bases from J, with 8 bases between. This CDR3 has 12 residues. The CDR3 DNA follows: TGTGCCAGCAGCTTAGATGGTAGCAAGCAGTACTTC. This codes for CASSLDGSKQYF. Filled out from reference TRBV11-3 and TRBJ2-7, the complete variable domain reads EAGVVQSPRYKIIEKKQPVAFWCNPISGHNTLYWYLQNLGQGPELLIRYENEEAVDDSQLPKDRFSAERLKGVDSTLKIQPAELGDSAVYLCASSLDGSKQYFGPGTRLTVT.

This clone showed up just a few times. This rearrangement joins TRBV18 to TRBJ1-5, with D perhaps TRBD1 (5 bases). This CDR3 has 14 amino acids. With 5 bases removed from V and 4 bases from J, the gap between germline ends came to 12 bases. The germline gives CDR1 KGHSH, CDR2 LQKENI. CDR3 DNA: TGTGCCAGCTCAACAGGAACGGGTAATCAGCCCCAGCATTTT. It is translated as CASSTGTGNQPQHF.

The chain is built from TRBV28 and TRBJ2-3; 10 nucleotides line up with TRBD2. The trim removed 1 base at V and 1 base at J, leaving 11 bases unmatched. The CDR3 covers 19 residues. Germline CDR1 reads MDHEN; CDR2 reads SYDVKM. DNA of the CDR3: TGTGCCAGCAGTTTATTTGGCCTAGCGGGGGCCCCAGGCACAGATACGCAGTATTTT. Its translation is CASSLFGLAGAPGTDTQYF.

The chain has TRBV15 and TRBJ1-1; D possibly corresponds to TRBD1 (5 bases). Germline V lookup: CDR1 LNHNV, CDR2 YYDKDF (reference sequence). The CDR3 consists of 15 residues. V was shortened by 1 base and J by 1 base, with 10 bases between the two germline ends. The DNA of the CDR3 is TGTGCCACCAGCAGAGGGACAACCACGAACACTGAAGCTTTCTTT. It codes for CATSRGTTTNTEAFF.

The chain links TRBV19 to TRBJ2-7, with D maybe TRBD2 (5 bases). Germline CDR1 and CDR2: LNHDA and SQIVND (reference sequence). The CDR3 runs to 15 residues. Trimming shortened V by 4 bases and J by 5 bases, and 18 bases separated the two germline ends. As DNA, the CDR3 is TGTGCCAGTAGTAGGACTGTGTCTCCGAGGGACGAGCAGTACTTC. Amino acids: CASSRTVSPRDEQYF.

The chain has TRBV7-2 and TRBJ1-5; no definite D call. Trimming cost V 1 base and J 0 bases, with 7 bases left between them. This CDR3 contains 15 residues. Germline CDR1 reads SGHTA; CDR2 reads FQGNSA. CDR3 nucleotides: TGTGCCAGCAGCTTAGTCGGCGGTAGCAATCAGCCCCAGCATTTT. It encodes CASSLVGGSNQPQHF.

This rearrangement joins TRBV6-1 to TRBJ1-1; possibly TRBD1 for D (5 bases). The CDR3 has 14 amino acids. Deletions cut 7 bases from V and 5 bases from J, with 17 bases between. Germline CDR1 reads MNHNS; CDR2 reads SASEGT. Here the CDR3 reads CASTSPRGGTEAFF. DNA of the CDR3: TGTGCCAGCACTTCCCCTCGGGGGGGAACTGAAGCTTTCTTT.

J is TRBJ1-5 and V is TRBV7-6, with 9 bases fitting TRBD1. Germline trimming cut 3 bases from V and 5 bases from J; bases unmatched to any gene: 2. The CDR3 loop spans 14 amino acids. The germline V gene encodes CDR1 SGHVS and CDR2 FNYEAQ. In nucleotides, the CDR3 is TGTGCCAGCAGCTTTGGGGACAGGGATCAGCCCCAGCATTTT. As protein: CASSFGDRDQPQHF.

V is TRBV7-6 and J is TRBJ1-2; 7 nucleotides match TRBD1. V lost 0 bases and J lost 6; bases outside the gene matches: 7. This CDR3 has 15 residues. Germline loops: CDR1 SGHVS, CDR2 FNYEAQ. The CDR3 DNA reads TGTGCCAGCAGCTTAGCACCAGGACAGGCGAATGGCTACACCTTC. This encodes CASSLAPGQANGYTF.